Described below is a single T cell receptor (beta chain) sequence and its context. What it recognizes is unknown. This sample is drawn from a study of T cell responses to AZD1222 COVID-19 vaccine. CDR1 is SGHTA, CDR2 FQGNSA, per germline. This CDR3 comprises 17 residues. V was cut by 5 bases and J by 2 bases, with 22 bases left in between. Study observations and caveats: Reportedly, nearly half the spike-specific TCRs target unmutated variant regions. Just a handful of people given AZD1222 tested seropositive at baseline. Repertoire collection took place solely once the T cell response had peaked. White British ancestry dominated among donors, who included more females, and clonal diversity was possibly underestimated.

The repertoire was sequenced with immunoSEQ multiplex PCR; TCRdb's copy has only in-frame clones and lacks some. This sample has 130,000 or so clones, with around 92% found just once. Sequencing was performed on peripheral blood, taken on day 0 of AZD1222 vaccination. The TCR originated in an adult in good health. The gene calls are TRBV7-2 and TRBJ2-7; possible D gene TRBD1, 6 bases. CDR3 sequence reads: CASSQVAGDMLTYEQYF. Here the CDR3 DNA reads TGTGCCAGCAGCCAAGTGGCAGGGGACATGCTCACCTACGAGCAGTACTTC.